The following is a T cell receptor beta chain sequence with its context. The sample comes from a study of T cell changes during pregnancy in multiple sclerosis. The ends lost 5 bases at V and 0 bases at J; junction bases unmatched: 5. The CDR3 extends over 15 amino acids. Germline loops: CDR1 SGHTA, CDR2 FQGTGA. Sequencing used immunoSEQ multiplex PCR; TCRdb keeps in-frame clones, though not all of them. The sample holds approximately 110,000 clones, roughly 90% seen once. The chain employs TRBV7-3 and TRBJ2-3; 7 bases align to TRBD1. The material sequenced was peripheral blood, taken after pregnancy. This TCR was sampled from a female donor with multiple sclerosis, enrolled in a pregnancy study. CDR3 sequence (DNA): TGTGCCAGCAGCCAGGGGGTCGTTAGCACAGATACGCAGTATTTT. This encodes CASSQGVVSTDTQYF.